This entry lists 20 T cell receptor beta chains sequenced from one sample in a study of shared clonotypes between healthy human individuals. Clones were read by immunoSEQ multiplex PCR, and TCRdb kept only the in-frame ones, dropping some. This sample has some 2,500,000 clones, with around 93% found just once. Sequencing used naive CD4+ T cells from PBMCs. Subset specified: CD45RA+ positively selected. These receptors all stem from a man between 18 and 29 years old in good health. Some clones in this sample may be carry-over from other donors' samples.

About this clone itself: The sample contains more than one DNA sequence encoding this CDR3. This sequence joins TRBV5-1 and TRBJ1-4; 9 nucleotides agree with TRBD1. This CDR3 spans 14 amino acids. Germline V gene lookup returns CDR1 SGHRS and CDR2 YFSETQ. Germline trimming cut 4 bases from V and 6 bases from J; bases unmatched to any gene: 4. As DNA, the CDR3 is TGCGCCAGCAGCCCTCGGACAGGGGATGAAAAACTGTTTTTT. It codes for CASSPRTGDEKLFF.

CDR3 in DNA: TGTGCCAGCAGCGTAGAGAGGGGAGGGGCGGACAATGAGCAGTTCTTC. This sequence encodes CASSVERGGADNEQFF. The chain links TRBV9 to TRBJ2-1, with 7 bases matching TRBD2. The CDR3 is 16 amino acids. CDR1 is SGDLS and CDR2 is YYNGEE in the germline V gene. With V trimmed by 0 bases and J by 5 bases, 8 bases remained unmatched.

There are a few counts of this clone. V usage is TRBV28 and J usage is TRBJ1-1; D gene uncertain. The ends were cut back, 1 base at V and 11 bases at J, with 11 bases in the middle. The germline V gene has CDR1 MDHEN and CDR2 SYDVKM. This CDR3 is built from 12 residues. Written as DNA, the CDR3 is TGTGCCAGCAGTTTATCCGGGATGGGGGCTTTCTTT. This translates into CASSLSGMGAFF. The full variable domain, in which reference TRBV28 and TRBJ1-1 provide the parts outside the CDR3, is DVKVTQSSRYLVKRTGEKVFLECVQDMDHENMFWYRQDPGLGLRLIYFSYDVKMKEKGDIPEGYSVSREKKERFSLILESASTNQTSMYLCASSLSGMGAFFGQGTRLTVV.

V is TRBV19 and J is TRBJ1-2; D unclear. This CDR3 region has 15 residues. Trimming took 4 bases from V and 4 from J, leaving 16 bases between them. CDR1 LNHDA and CDR2 SQIVND come from the germline V gene (reference sequence). The CDR3 DNA follows: TGTGCCAGTAGTACTGGTGCCGCAGGCCTCTATGGCTACACCTTC. Protein: CASSTGAAGLYGYTF.

V gene TRBV18 combines with J gene TRBJ2-2; D is perhaps TRBD1 (5 bases). V was trimmed by 1 base and J by 0 bases, leaving 6 bases between them. Germline CDR1 reads KGHSH; CDR2 reads LQKENI. This CDR3 is built from 15 residues. The CDR3 protein is CASSPRQSNTGELFF. In DNA, the CDR3 is TGTGCCAGCTCACCACGACAGTCGAACACCGGGGAGCTGTTTTTT.

The V gene is TRBV9, the J gene TRBJ2-3; 10 bases are a match to TRBD2. CDR3 length equals 16 residues. With 4 bases clipped from V and 3 bases from J, the junction kept 8 bases outside the gene matches. The germline gives CDR1 SGDLS, CDR2 YYNGEE. The CDR3 loop reads CASSSRAGGLTDTQYF. DNA for the CDR3: TGTGCCAGCAGCTCTAGAGCGGGAGGGCTAACAGATACGCAGTATTTT.

V is TRBV4-3 and J is TRBJ2-7; 7 bases fit TRBD2. The CDR3 is 16 amino acids. Germline CDR1 LGHNA, CDR2 YSLEER. After removal of 0 bases from V and 6 bases from J, the junction contained 11 bases not matched to a gene. For the CDR3, the DNA is TGCGCCAGCAGCCAAGACACAGGACTAGGGAAGAGCGAGCAGTACTTC. Its protein product is CASSQDTGLGKSEQYF.

This clone has only a few counts. The chain carries TRBV7-3 and TRBJ1-2; possible D gene TRBD1, 5 bases. V dropped 1 base and J dropped 4 bases, with 7 bases sitting between them. The germline V gene has CDR1 SGHTA and CDR2 FQGTGA. The CDR3 extends over 13 amino acids. The CDR3 is CASSLIQAYGYTF. For the CDR3, the DNA is TGTGCCAGCAGCTTAATACAGGCCTATGGCTACACCTTC.

This chain connects TRBV23-1 to TRBJ2-5; TRBD1 aligns across 8 bases. TRBV23-1 falls under the ORF class, with uncertain function. With 2 bases clipped from V and 1 base from J, the junction kept 3 bases outside the gene matches. This CDR3 spans 15 amino acids. The chain's CDR3 is CASSQGQGAQETQYF. The DNA of the CDR3 is TGCGCCAGCAGTCAAGGGCAGGGGGCCCAAGAGACCCAGTACTTC.

The chain couples TRBV7-3 to TRBJ2-1; D not certain. CDR3 length equals 16 residues. Trimming stripped 2 bases from V and 1 base from J, with 12 bases between. The germline V gene has CDR1 SGHTA and CDR2 FQGTGA. The CDR3 sequence: CASSLQSAPSYNEQFF. The CDR3 DNA reads TGTGCCAGCAGCTTACAATCAGCCCCATCCTACAATGAGCAGTTCTTC.

J is TRBJ1-1 and V is TRBV20-1; no clear D gene. The CDR3 runs to 11 residues. Germline CDR1 reads DFQATT; CDR2 reads SNEGSKA (reference sequence). The V end lost 3 bases, the J end lost 9 bases, and 11 bases lay between the germline ends. The CDR3 sequence is CSASSSSQAFF. For the CDR3, the DNA is TGCAGTGCTAGTAGTAGTTCTCAAGCTTTCTTT.

Comment on this clone: This sample includes further DNA sequences coding for the same CDR3. The gene calls are TRBV6-1 and TRBJ1-3, with a possible D match to TRBD1 (6 bases). Between the trimmed V and J ends, which lost 0 bases and 4 bases, there was a span of 10 bases. Germline CDR1 reads MNHNS; CDR2 reads SASEGT. The CDR3 is made up of 15 amino acids. CDR3 protein: CASSEAQGTGNTIYF. The DNA of the CDR3 is TGTGCCAGCAGTGAAGCTCAGGGGACGGGAAACACCATATATTTT.

This sequence joins TRBV28 and TRBJ2-3; 7 positions match TRBD1. J lost 2 bases, V lost 4 bases, and 6 bases had no gene match. The germline V gene encodes CDR1 MDHEN and CDR2 SYDVKM. CDR3 size: 15 residues. CDR3 bases: TGTGCCAGCAGTTCCGAGGGACAGTCCACAGATACGCAGTATTTT. Translating it yields CASSSEGQSTDTQYF.

The chain is built from TRBV7-9 and TRBJ1-5; D remains unclear. The CDR3 is 14 residues long. CDR1 is SEHNR, CDR2 FQNEAQ, per germline (reference sequence). V was shortened by 4 bases and J by 0 bases, with 7 bases between the two germline ends. DNA for the CDR3: TGTGCCAGCAGCTACAGTCATAGCAATCAGCCCCAGCATTTT. Amino acid sequence: CASSYSHSNQPQHF.

The chain carries TRBV11-2 and TRBJ1-6; possibly TRBD1 for D (6 bases). The CDR3 has 16 amino acids. Trimming removed 1 base from V and 10 bases from J, with 17 bases in between. CDR1 is SGHAT, CDR2 FQNNGV, per germline. As DNA, the CDR3 is TGTGCCAGCAGCTTAGCGTGGGGGCAGGCCAACTCACCCCTCCACTTT. Translating gives CASSLAWGQANSPLHF.

The chain couples TRBV30 to TRBJ1-6; the D is unclear. CDR1 is GTSNPN, CDR2 SVGIG, per germline (reference sequence). Trimming left V 2 bases short and J 5 bases short, with 10 bases between. The CDR3 extends over 14 amino acids. The DNA of the CDR3 is TGTGCCTGGAGTCTGGGTTTTGATAATTCACCCCTCCACTTT. Protein product: CAWSLGFDNSPLHF.

The J gene is TRBJ1-2, the V gene TRBV25-1, with D hard to call. Trimming cost V 10 bases and J 1 base, with 16 bases left between them. The CDR3 length is 14 residues. Germline CDR1 reads MGHDK; CDR2 reads SYGVNS. CDR3 nucleotides: TGTGCCACCGCCGACACCCCCAATAACTATGGCTACACCTTC. It translates to CATADTPNNYGYTF.

On this clone itself: The final CDR3 position lacks the conserved phenylalanine or tryptophan, pointing to a likely read error. No DNA is shown, since the ends of the CDR3 on it are uncertain; the CDR3 is the one TCRdb lists. This chain joins TRBV30 and TRBJ2-7; TRBD2 was called by the table and not checked on the DNA. Germline V lookup: CDR1 GTSNPN, CDR2 SVGIG (reference sequence). The CDR3 has 13 residues if both end residues are counted. The CDR3 sequence is CAWSPGTRPYVYL.

This clone has a single count. The V and J genes are TRBV14 and TRBJ2-6, with no clear D. Looked up from germline, CDR1 is SGHDN and CDR2 is FVKESK. The CDR3 has 15 residues. The V end lost 5 bases, the J end lost 1 base, and 9 bases lay between the germline ends. The CDR3 protein is CASSYSTSGANVLTF. Here the CDR3 DNA reads TGTGCCAGCAGCTACTCGACGTCTGGGGCCAACGTCCTGACTTTC. Full variable domain (missing parts from reference TRBV14 and TRBJ2-6): EAGVTQFPSHSVIEKGQTVTLRCDPISGHDNLYWYRRVMGKEIKFLLHFVKESKQDESGMPNNRFLAERTGGTYSTLKVQPAELEDSGVYFCASSYSTSGANVLTFGAGSRLTVL.

Concerning this clone itself: Within the sample, other DNA sequences also encode this same CDR3. The V and J genes are TRBV30 and TRBJ2-2; D is ambiguous. V lost 5 bases, J lost 2 bases, and 3 bases lay in between. Germline-derived CDR1 and CDR2 are GTSNPN and SVGIG (reference sequence). The CDR3 extends over 11 amino acids. The CDR3 DNA is TGTGCCTGGCGAAACACCGGGGAGCTGTTTTTT. Translation: CAWRNTGELFF.